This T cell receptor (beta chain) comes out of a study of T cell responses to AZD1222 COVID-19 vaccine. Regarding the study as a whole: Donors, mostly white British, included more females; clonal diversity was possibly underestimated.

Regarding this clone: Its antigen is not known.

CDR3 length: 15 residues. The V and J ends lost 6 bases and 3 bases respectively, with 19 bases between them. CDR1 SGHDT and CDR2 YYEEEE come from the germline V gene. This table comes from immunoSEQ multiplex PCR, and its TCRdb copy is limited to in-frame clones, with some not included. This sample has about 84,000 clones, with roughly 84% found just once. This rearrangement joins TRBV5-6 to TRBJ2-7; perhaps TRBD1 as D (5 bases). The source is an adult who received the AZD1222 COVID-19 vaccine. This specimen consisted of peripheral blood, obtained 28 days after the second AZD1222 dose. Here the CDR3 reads CASTAMVLRGYEQYF. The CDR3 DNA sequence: TGTGCCAGCACCGCAATGGTCCTAAGGGGCTACGAGCAGTACTTC. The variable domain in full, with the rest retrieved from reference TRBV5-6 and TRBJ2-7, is DAGVTQSPTHLIKTRGQQVTLRCSPKSGHDTVSWYQQALGQGPQFIFQYYEEEERQRGNFPDRFSGHQFPNYSSELNVNALLLGDSALYLCASTAMVLRGYEQYFGPGTRLTVT.